A single sample gave rise to the 30 T cell receptor beta chains below, sequenced in a study of cytomegalovirus exposure and HLA in healthy donors. In the PCR, 60 Vbeta and 13 Jbeta primers were used. Data came from immunoSEQ multiplex PCR; TCRdb stores just in-frame clones and leaves some out. The profile shows approximately 130,000 clones, over 60% of them singletons. The sequenced sample consisted of PBMCs. The source is a woman between 40 and 55 years old in good health and CMV-seronegative.

The rearrangement joins TRBV27 to TRBJ2-1, with no clear D. There are 12 residues in the CDR3. Germline assignment: CDR1 MNHEY and CDR2 SMNVEV (reference sequence). Trimming pared 5 bases from V and 6 bases from J, leaving 8 bases between. For the CDR3, the DNA is TGTGCCAGCAGTCCCCCCGGCAATGAGCAGTTCTTC. Its protein is CASSPPGNEQFF.

The chain uses TRBV11-2 and TRBJ2-5, with D possibly TRBD1 on 6 matching bases. CDR1 SGHAT and CDR2 FQNNGV come from the germline V gene. The V gene lost 7 bases and the J gene lost 5 bases, with 14 bases spanning the gap. The CDR3 runs 13 residues. In DNA, the CDR3 is TGTGCCAGCACCAAACCAGACAGGGAGACCCAGTACTTC. Amino acids: CASTKPDRETQYF. Based on the CDR3 plus reference TRBV11-2 and TRBJ2-5, the full variable domain is EAGVAQSPRYKIIEKRQSVAFWCNPISGHATLYWYQQILGQGPKLLIQFQNNGVVDDSQLPKDRFSAERLKGVDSTLKIQPAKLEDSAVYLCASTKPDRETQYFGPGTRLLVL.

This clone has ten or more counts. V gene TRBV6-4 combines with J gene TRBJ1-5, with D perhaps matching TRBD1 (6 bases). This CDR3 is built from 15 residues. Germline CDR1 and CDR2: MRHNA and SNTAGT. V was clipped by 0 bases and J by 2 bases, with 8 bases between them. Here the CDR3 reads CASSDSAGGNQPQHF. The CDR3 DNA follows: TGTGCCAGCAGTGACTCGGCAGGGGGCAATCAGCCCCAGCATTTT.

The rearrangement joins TRBV13 to TRBJ2-1, with unresolved D. V lost 5 bases to trimming and J lost 1 base, with 9 bases between them. Germline CDR1 PRHDT, CDR2 FYEKMQ (reference sequence). CDR3 size: 14 residues. CDR3 region: CASSPFRSYNEQFF. The CDR3 DNA reads TGTGCCAGCAGCCCCTTCAGATCCTACAATGAGCAGTTCTTC. Drawing the rest from reference TRBV13 and TRBJ2-1, the complete variable domain is AAGVIQSPRHLIKEKRETATLKCYPIPRHDTVYWYQQGPGQDPQFLISFYEKMQSDKGSIPDRFSAQQFSDYHSELNMSSLELGDSALYFCASSPFRSYNEQFFGPGTRLTVL.

The gene calls are TRBV5-5 and TRBJ2-5, with 7 bases aligning to TRBD2. The junction had 4 bases not matched to a gene; V was cut back by 0 bases and J by 5 bases. Germline V lookup: CDR1 SGHKS, CDR2 YYEKEE (reference sequence). CDR3 size: 14 residues. CDR3 in amino acids: CASSLAGGPETQYF. CDR3 nucleotide sequence: TGTGCCAGCAGCTTGGCGGGAGGTCCGGAGACCCAGTACTTC. Variable domain in full (rest from reference TRBV5-5 and TRBJ2-5): DAGVTQSPTHLIKTRGQQVTLRCSPISGHKSVSWYQQVLGQGPQFIFQYYEKEERGRGNFPDRFSARQFPNYSSELNVNALLLGDSALYLCASSLAGGPETQYFGPGTRLLVL.

The CDR3 nucleotides read TGCGCCAGCAGCCAAGGGGACAGGTATTACAATGAGCAGTTCTTC. It encodes CASSQGDRYYNEQFF. The genes are TRBV4-1 and TRBJ2-1, with TRBD1 identical over 8 bases. Losses at the gene ends were 1 base for V and 4 bases for J; bases not matched to a gene: 3. Germline V CDR1 and CDR2: MGHRA, YSYEKL. The CDR3 has 15 amino acids.

Details on this clone: Other DNA sequences in this specimen translate into the identical CDR3. This rearrangement joins TRBV4-1 to TRBJ2-1; 7 bases line up with TRBD2. After removal of 3 bases from V and 10 bases from J, the junction contained 18 bases not matched to a gene. This CDR3 is 17 amino acids long. CDR1 and CDR2 from the germline V gene are MGHRA and YSYEKL. CDR3 in DNA: TGCGCCAGCAGCCAGGATTTGGCGGGAGATTCCGCCTACGAGCAGTTCTTC. Its protein product is CASSQDLAGDSAYEQFF.

This clone is a singleton in its sample. Here the CDR3 DNA reads TGTGCCAGCTTTTCATGGCTGTCAAACAATGAGCAGTTCTTC. Its protein is CASFSWLSNNEQFF. The genes are TRBV2 and TRBJ2-1, with D unresolved. V lost 8 bases to trimming and J lost 5 bases, with 16 bases between them. The CDR3 has 14 amino acids. The germline V gene encodes CDR1 SNHLY and CDR2 FYNNEI.

The CDR3 DNA follows: TGTGCCAGCAGTTTTCACGGGAACTATGGCTACACCTTC. Amino acids: CASSFHGNYGYTF. This sequence joins TRBV28 and TRBJ1-2, with D unclear. Germline V CDR1 and CDR2: MDHEN, SYDVKM. V was clipped by 3 bases and J by 2 bases, with 7 bases between them. The CDR3 runs to 13 residues.

This clone was observed a handful of times. For the CDR3, the DNA is TGTGCCAGCAGTATAGCGAACACCGGGGAGCTGTTTTTT. Translated: CASSIANTGELFF. The genes are TRBV2 and TRBJ2-2; no definite D call. Between the trimmed V and J ends, which lost 5 bases and 0 bases, there was a span of 4 bases. Germline lookup yields CDR1 SNHLY and CDR2 FYNNEI. The CDR3 contains 13 residues. Drawing the rest from reference TRBV2 and TRBJ2-2, the complete variable domain is EPEVTQTPSHQVTQMGQEVILRCVPISNHLYFYWYRQILGQKVEFLVSFYNNEISEKSEIFDDQFSVERPDGSNFTLKIRSTKLEDSAMYFCASSIANTGELFFGEGSRLTVL.

A few counts support this clone. V is TRBV28 and J is TRBJ2-1, with D possibly matching TRBD2 (5 bases). Trimming shortened V by 6 bases and J by 6 bases, and 18 bases separated the two germline ends. CDR3 length equals 15 residues. Germline lookup yields CDR1 MDHEN and CDR2 SYDVKM. The CDR3 here is CASRPGGLMVNEQFF. Written as DNA, the CDR3 is TGTGCCAGCAGACCAGGAGGTTTGATGGTCAATGAGCAGTTCTTC.

CDR3 in DNA: TGTGCCAGCAGCTTAGAGCAGGGCAGTAATTCACCCCTCCACTTT. Protein product: CASSLEQGSNSPLHF. This rearrangement joins TRBV7-2 to TRBJ1-6; TRBD1 might be the D (5 bases). The CDR3 covers 15 residues. V lost 1 base, J lost 6 bases, and 10 bases lay in between. Germline V lookup: CDR1 SGHTA, CDR2 FQGNSA. Variable domain in full (rest from reference TRBV7-2 and TRBJ1-6): GAGVSQSPSNKVTEKGKDVELRCDPISGHTALYWYRQSLGQGLEFLIYFQGNSAPDKSGLPSDRFSAERTGGSVSTLTIQRTQQEDSAVYLCASSLEQGSNSPLHFGNGTRLTVT.

The chain carries TRBV6-1 and TRBJ2-1, with 9 bases that match TRBD2. Germline V gives CDR1 MNHNS, CDR2 SASEGT. V lost 5 bases, J lost 0 bases, and 2 bases stayed unmatched. This CDR3 spans 15 amino acids. Here the CDR3 reads CASSPTSGSYNEQFF. The CDR3 nucleotides are TGTGCCAGCAGTCCGACTAGCGGCTCCTACAATGAGCAGTTCTTC.

The rearrangement joins TRBV27 to TRBJ2-6; D is possibly TRBD1 (6 bases). Trimming removed 4 bases from V and 6 bases from J, with 16 bases in between. Germline V gene lookup returns CDR1 MNHEY and CDR2 SMNVEV (reference sequence). The CDR3 sequence is 16 residues long. Here the CDR3 reads CASSSADSSMANVLTF. CDR3 in DNA: TGTGCCAGCAGTTCAGCGGACAGTAGTATGGCCAACGTCCTGACTTTC.

This rearrangement joins TRBV6-5 to TRBJ1-1; no reliable D call. V lost 4 bases and J 1 base, leaving 7 bases between the germline ends. The CDR3 runs 13 residues. Germline values: CDR1 MNHEY, CDR2 SVGAGI. This chain's CDR3 is CASSFGENTEAFF. The CDR3 DNA sequence: TGTGCCAGCAGTTTCGGTGAGAACACTGAAGCTTTCTTT.

The chain is built from TRBV7-8 and TRBJ2-3; TRBD2 aligns across 8 bases. The germline V gene encodes CDR1 SGHVS and CDR2 FQNEAQ. V dropped 1 base and J dropped 2; count of bases not matched to a gene: 5. This CDR3 has 16 amino acids. The CDR3 spells CASSLGLAGYTDTQYF. CDR3 coding DNA: TGTGCCAGCAGCTTAGGGCTAGCGGGTTACACAGATACGCAGTATTTT.

The chain is built from TRBV4-3 and TRBJ1-6; D is perhaps TRBD1 (6 bases). V lost 0 bases and J lost 1, with 7 bases in between. CDR3 length: 16 amino acids. Germline CDR1 reads LGHNA; CDR2 reads YSLEER. CDR3 bases: TGCGCCAGCAGCCAAGACAGGGGTTCCTATAATTCACCCCTCCACTTT. Its protein product is CASSQDRGSYNSPLHF.

The V gene is TRBV7-2, the J gene TRBJ1-1; D is perhaps TRBD1 (5 bases). The CDR3 is 13 residues long. V gave up 3 bases and J gave up 11 bases, with 16 bases separating them. Looked up from germline, CDR1 is SGHTA and CDR2 is FQGNSA. The CDR3 here is CASSLGVRGRAFF. In DNA, the CDR3 is TGTGCCAGCAGCTTGGGGGTGCGGGGACGGGCTTTCTTT.

In its sample, this clone was seen once. The gene calls are TRBV2 and TRBJ1-4; 7 bases line up with TRBD1. In germline, CDR1 is SNHLY, CDR2 FYNNEI. Trimming removed 8 bases from V and 3 bases from J; junction bases left unmatched: 6. CDR3 size: 14 residues. The CDR3 reads CASGSQGANEKLFF. The CDR3 DNA sequence: TGTGCCAGCGGTTCGCAGGGGGCTAATGAAAAACTGTTTTTT.

The chain links TRBV7-8 to TRBJ1-3, with no clear D. V gave up 8 bases and J gave up 1 base, with 12 bases separating them. The germline CDR1 and CDR2 sequences are SGHVS and FQNEAQ. The CDR3 loop spans 14 amino acids. Here the CDR3 DNA reads TGTGCCAGCGCCCGCAGGTCTTCTGGAAACACCATATATTTT. Translating it yields CASARRSSGNTIYF.

The V gene is TRBV2, the J gene TRBJ2-5, with 9 positions matching TRBD2. The J call may be mistaken, given a closer DNA end match to TRBJ2-7. There are 14 residues in the CDR3. Germline V gene data show CDR1 as SNHLY and CDR2 as FYNNEI. The chain's CDR3 is CASTRASGISEQYF. DNA of the CDR3: TGTGCCAGCACGAGGGCTAGCGGGATCAGCGAGCAGTACTTC.

The J gene is TRBJ2-7, the V gene TRBV2; D is unclear. The CDR3 runs to 12 residues. Germline CDR1 and CDR2: SNHLY and FYNNEI. The V end lost 3 bases, the J end lost 1 base, and 4 bases lay between the germline ends. CDR3 sequence reads: CASSDESYEQYF. CDR3 sequence (DNA): TGTGCCAGCAGTGATGAGTCCTACGAGCAGTACTTC.

V gene TRBV5-4 combines with J gene TRBJ1-2; tentatively, D is TRBD1 (6 bases). The CDR3 consists of 15 residues. Looked up from germline, CDR1 is SGHNT and CDR2 is YYREEE (reference sequence). V dropped 0 bases and J dropped 2 bases, with 11 bases sitting between them. CDR3 nucleotide sequence: TGTGCCAGCAGCTTGGTACCGGGACACAACTATGGCTACACCTTC. It encodes CASSLVPGHNYGYTF.

This chain's CDR3 is CASSPQIGLAGGAYEQFF. CDR3 bases: TGTGCCAGCAGCCCTCAAATCGGACTAGCGGGAGGGGCCTATGAGCAGTTCTTC. The chain links TRBV9 to TRBJ2-1; 15 bases agree with TRBD2. The J segment lost 8 bases and the V segment lost 4 bases, leaving 13 bases of the junction unmatched. The CDR3 covers 18 residues. CDR1 is SGDLS and CDR2 is YYNGEE in the germline V gene.

The chain recombines TRBV10-3 with TRBJ2-5, with D tentatively TRBD1 (6 bases). The V gene lost 10 bases and the J gene lost 2 bases, with 14 bases spanning the gap. The CDR3 length is 13 residues. The germline gives CDR1 ENHRY, CDR2 SYGVKD. In DNA form, the CDR3 reads TGTGCCAGTTCCTGGGGGCAGCAAGAGACCCAGTACTTC. This codes for CASSWGQQETQYF.

The V call is TRBV10-2, the J call TRBJ1-1; unclear D gene. Germline-derived CDR1 and CDR2 are WSHSY and SAAADI. The CDR3 sequence is 16 residues long. The germline V and J ends were trimmed by 0 bases and 0 bases, with 11 bases remaining between them. The CDR3 protein is CASSESPWEMNTEAFF. In DNA, the CDR3 is TGCGCCAGCAGTGAGTCGCCCTGGGAGATGAACACTGAAGCTTTCTTT.

V usage is TRBV7-2 and J usage is TRBJ2-2, with TRBD2 matching 7 bases. Germline CDR1 SGHTA, CDR2 FQGNSA. There are 13 residues in the CDR3. The V segment lost 8 bases and the J segment 7 bases; nucleotides outside the gene matches: 7. The CDR3 here is CASGGGSIGELFF. The CDR3 coding sequence is TGTGCCAGCGGAGGCGGGAGTATCGGGGAGCTGTTTTTT.

The chain employs TRBV18 and TRBJ1-5, with 12 nucleotides matching TRBD1. Germline V gene data show CDR1 as KGHSH and CDR2 as LQKENI. This CDR3 has 15 amino acids. J lost 9 bases, V lost 3 bases, and 6 bases had no gene match. CDR3 bases: TGTGCCAGCTCACCTGGGACAGGGGGCATCGGGCCCCAGCATTTT. Residues: CASSPGTGGIGPQHF.

The CDR3 DNA reads TGTGCCAGCAGCCCTCTATTCACGGCTAACTATGGCTACACCTTC. The encoded protein is CASSPLFTANYGYTF. V gene TRBV7-9 combines with J gene TRBJ1-2; the D is unclear. This CDR3 contains 15 residues. Germline CDR1 reads SEHNR; CDR2 reads FQNEAQ (reference sequence). V was pared by 5 bases and J by 0 bases, with 13 bases between. The variable domain in full, completed from reference TRBV7-9 and TRBJ1-2, reads DTGVSQNPRHKITKRGQNVTFRCDPISEHNRLYWYRQTLGQGPEFLTYFQNEAQLEKSRLLSDRFSAERPKGSFSTLEIQRTEQGDSAMYLCASSPLFTANYGYTFGSGTRLTVV.

The gene calls are TRBV19 and TRBJ1-5; maybe TRBD1 (5 bases). The CDR3 has 16 amino acids. V gave up 4 bases and J gave up 0 bases, with 13 bases separating them. Germline values: CDR1 LNHDA, CDR2 SQIVND (reference sequence). The CDR3 protein is CASSTRTGVSNQPQHF. The CDR3, as DNA: TGTGCCAGTAGTACCCGAACAGGAGTTAGCAATCAGCCCCAGCATTTT. Complete variable domain (other parts from reference TRBV19 and TRBJ1-5): DGGITQSPKYLFRKEGQNVTLSCEQNLNHDAMYWYRQDPGQGLRLIYYSQIVNDFQKGDIAEGYSVSREKKESFPLTVTSAQKNPTAFYLCASSTRTGVSNQPQHFGDGTRLSIL.